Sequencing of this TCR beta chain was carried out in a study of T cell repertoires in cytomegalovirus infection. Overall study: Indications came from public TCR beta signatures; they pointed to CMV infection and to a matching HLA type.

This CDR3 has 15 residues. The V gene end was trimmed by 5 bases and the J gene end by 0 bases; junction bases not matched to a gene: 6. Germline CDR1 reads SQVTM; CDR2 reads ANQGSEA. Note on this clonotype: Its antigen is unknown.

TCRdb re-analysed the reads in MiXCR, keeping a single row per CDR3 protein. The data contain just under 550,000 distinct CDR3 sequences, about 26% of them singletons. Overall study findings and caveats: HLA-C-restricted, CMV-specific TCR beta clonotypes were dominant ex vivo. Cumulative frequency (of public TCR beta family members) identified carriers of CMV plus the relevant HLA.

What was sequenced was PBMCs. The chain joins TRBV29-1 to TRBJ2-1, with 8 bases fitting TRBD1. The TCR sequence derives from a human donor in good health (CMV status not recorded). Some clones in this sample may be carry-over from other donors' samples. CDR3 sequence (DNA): TGCAGCGTTTATACAGGGGGGAGCTCCTACAATGAGCAGTTCTTC. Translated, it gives CSVYTGGSSYNEQFF.